Listed below are T cell receptor beta chains from one sample, sequenced in a study of shared clonotypes between healthy human individuals. Measured with immunoSEQ multiplex PCR; TCRdb has only the in-frame clones, and not every one. The repertoire holds more than 2 million clones, with nearly 97% as singletons. Sequencing input: naive CD4+ T cells sorted from blood. Receptors originate from a young man in good health. Both conserved end residues are part of each CDR3.

V gene,CDR3 protein
TRBV5-1,CASSIVPDGLLRGGYEQYF
TRBV30,CAWSPGWAGDRNSPLHF
TRBV28,CASSPGGIYNEQFF
TRBV7-2,CASSLAGTGRLDTF
TRBV5-4,CASSWGRGGEAFF
TRBV6-6,CASRRGVVEKLFF
TRBV7-2,CASSTGRNYEQYF
TRBV5-1,CPGGRQGMLHEQYF
TRBV30,CAWSVRRSGRESYEQYF
TRBV28,CASTPRRDGYTF
TRBV5-6,CASSLGIGNSYEQYF
TRBV2,CASRGLAGAYNEQFF
TRBV7-8,CASSLDSATDTQYF
TRBV5-1,CASSFVAYEETQYF
TRBV6-4,CASSVMENTEAFF
TRBV7-2,CASSPRTGETQYF
TRBV5-6,CASRLQEHEQFF
TRBV6-6,CASRTPQETQYF
TRBV6-5,CASSRRAEAFF
TRBV5-1,CASSLDGVSTDTQYF
TRBV6-1,CASSEGGGQGVNYGYTF
TRBV10-3,CAISGLAGVQETQYF
TRBV30,CAWSEMGRGSNQPQHF
TRBV5-6,CASSRGPPGLSYEQYF
TRBV28,CASSLSGTGKNIQYF
TRBV5-1,CASSLREGEQFF
TRBV10-1,CASSQGGAGDREQYF
TRBV6-6,CASSLGVGGTYEQYF
TRBV6-6,CASSYGEGVEAFF
TRBV5-8,CASGDRARNQPQHF
TRBV2,CASSDERPFNIQYF
TRBV7-9,CASRGPRGPLTYNEQFF
TRBV7-3,CASSQGRATDTQYF
TRBV28,CASGDRRFYGYTF
TRBV30,CAWSVQRVGSYF
TRBV4-1,CASSQGTRGTELIETQYF
TRBV30,CAWIRDLTDTQYF
TRBV4-1,CASSQLFIGHPNSYNEQFF
TRBV7-2,CASSLRRTGVGNYGYTF
TRBV25-1,CASSPPDRAHEQYF
TRBV5-6,CASSPGRRGDTIYF
TRBV21-1,CASSKFSPCSVPCYEQYF
TRBV5-1,CASSLGQVALPGELFF
TRBV10-3,CAIRKGETQYF
TRBV2,CASSDEVKLYF
TRBV2,CASSGQASGGADTQYF
TRBV5-1,CASSLTAGGNTIYF
TRBV6-1,CASSVGQLYEQYF
TRBV6-6,CASSYPGTSRGFF